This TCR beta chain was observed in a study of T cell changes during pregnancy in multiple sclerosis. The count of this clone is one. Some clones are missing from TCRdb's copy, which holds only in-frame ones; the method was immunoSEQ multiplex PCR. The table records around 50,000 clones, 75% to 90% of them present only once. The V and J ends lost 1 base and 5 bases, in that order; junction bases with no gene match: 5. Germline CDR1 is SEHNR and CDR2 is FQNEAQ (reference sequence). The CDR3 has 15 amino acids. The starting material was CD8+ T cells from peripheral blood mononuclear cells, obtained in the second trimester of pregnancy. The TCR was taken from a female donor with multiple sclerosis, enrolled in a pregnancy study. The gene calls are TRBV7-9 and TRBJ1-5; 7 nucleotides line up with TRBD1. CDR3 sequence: CASSLDRGEDQPQHF. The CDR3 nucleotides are TGTGCCAGCAGCTTAGACAGGGGTGAAGATCAGCCCCAGCATTTT.